This paragraph covers one T cell receptor beta chain sequence. These data come from a study of blood T cell repertoires in COVID-19. Sequencing was performed with immunoSEQ multiplex PCR; in TCRdb, only in-frame clones are kept and a portion is missing. In the table there are 200,000 to 250,000 clones, 86% of which are singletons. Sequenced input: PBMCs or T cells enriched from blood (not recorded which). This receptor was taken from a woman between 45 and 60 years old in a cohort exposed to, infected with or recovered from COVID-19 (not recorded which).

CDR3 in amino acids: CAPALAASTDTQYF. The CDR3 DNA reads TGCGCCCCCGCTCTAGCGGCCAGCACAGATACGCAGTATTTT. The chain recombines TRBV10-1 with TRBJ2-3; TRBD2 aligns across 7 bases. The CDR3 covers 14 residues. The V gene end was trimmed by 11 bases and the J gene end by 0 bases; junction bases not matched to a gene: 8. CDR1 and CDR2 (germline): WNHNN, SYGVQD (reference sequence).